In this sample, the clone carrying this T cell receptor (beta chain) turned up many times. Its antigen is still unknown. The CDR3 totals 15 residues. Germline values: CDR1 DFQATT, CDR2 SNEGSKA (reference sequence). V was shortened by 0 bases and J by 5 bases, with 14 bases between the two germline ends. The data stem from a study of T cells after yellow fever vaccination. Points from the study as a whole: Detected again after the booster were most primary-vaccination clones, at roughly 95% CD4 and 80% to 90% CD8. Researchers noted that a small share of clonotypes showed up in both CD4 and CD8 compartments. Abundant clonotypes from the bulk population could have been carried over as contaminants into FACS-sorted repertoires.

5'RACE template switching generated TCR cDNA, adding a universal primer site and UMIs. TCRdb used MiXCR to reprocess the 5' RACE reads, holding one entry per CDR3 protein. The sample lists under 350,000 distinct CDR3 sequences; roughly 4.3% were seen once. The chain employs TRBV20-1 and TRBJ2-1, with a tentative D call TRBD1 (6 bases). The TCR was taken from a young man who received the YFV17D yellow fever vaccine. The starting material was PBMCs, obtained 5 days after the yellow fever booster vaccination. The chain's CDR3 is CSARDPSGQHNEQFF. In DNA, the CDR3 is TGCAGTGCTAGAGATCCATCCGGACAGCACAATGAGCAGTTCTTC.